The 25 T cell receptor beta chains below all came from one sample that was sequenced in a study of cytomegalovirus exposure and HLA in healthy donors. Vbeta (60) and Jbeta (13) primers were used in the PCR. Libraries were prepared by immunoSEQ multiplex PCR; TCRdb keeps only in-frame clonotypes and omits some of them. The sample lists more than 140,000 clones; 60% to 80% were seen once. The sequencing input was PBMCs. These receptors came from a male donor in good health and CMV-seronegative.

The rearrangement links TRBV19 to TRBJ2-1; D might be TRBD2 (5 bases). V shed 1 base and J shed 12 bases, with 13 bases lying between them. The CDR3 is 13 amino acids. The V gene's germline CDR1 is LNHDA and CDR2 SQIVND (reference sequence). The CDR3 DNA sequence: TGTGCCAGTAGTATAGGAGGAGGATGGAGGCAGTTCTTC. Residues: CASSIGGGWRQFF.

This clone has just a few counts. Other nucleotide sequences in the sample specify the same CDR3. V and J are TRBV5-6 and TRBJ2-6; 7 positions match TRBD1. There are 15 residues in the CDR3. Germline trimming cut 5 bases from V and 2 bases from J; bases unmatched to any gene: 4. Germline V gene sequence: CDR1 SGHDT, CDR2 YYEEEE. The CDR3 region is CASSSTGAGANVLTF. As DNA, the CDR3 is TGTGCCAGCAGTTCTACAGGGGCTGGGGCCAACGTCCTGACTTTC.

The CDR3 DNA reads TGTGCCAGCTCACCACAAATGGTCGCGGGAGGGCCCGGGGAGACCCAGTACTTC. It is translated as CASSPQMVAGGPGETQYF. The chain links TRBV18 to TRBJ2-5, with 9 bases matching TRBD2. The CDR3 has 18 amino acids. The trim removed 1 base at V and 5 bases at J, leaving 14 bases unmatched. Germline CDR1 and CDR2: KGHSH and LQKENI.

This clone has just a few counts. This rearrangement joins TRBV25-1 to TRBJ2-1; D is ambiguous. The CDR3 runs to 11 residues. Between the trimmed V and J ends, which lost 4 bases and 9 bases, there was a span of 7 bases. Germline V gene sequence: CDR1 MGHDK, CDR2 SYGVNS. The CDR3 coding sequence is TGTGCCAGCAGTGGTAGTATTGAGCAGTTCTTC. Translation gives CASSGSIEQFF. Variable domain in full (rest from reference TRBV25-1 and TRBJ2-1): EADIYQTPRYLVIGTGKKITLECSQTMGHDKMYWYQQDPGMELHLIHYSYGVNSTEKGDLSSESTVSRIRTEHFPLTLESARPSHTSQYLCASSGSIEQFFGPGTRLTVL.

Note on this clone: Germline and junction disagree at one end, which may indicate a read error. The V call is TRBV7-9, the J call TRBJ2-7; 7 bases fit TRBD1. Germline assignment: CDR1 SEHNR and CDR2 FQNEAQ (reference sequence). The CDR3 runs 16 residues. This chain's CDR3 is CSSSLARTGPFYEQYF. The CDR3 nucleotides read TGTTCCAGCAGCTTAGCGCGGACAGGACCTTTCTACGAGCAGTACTTC.

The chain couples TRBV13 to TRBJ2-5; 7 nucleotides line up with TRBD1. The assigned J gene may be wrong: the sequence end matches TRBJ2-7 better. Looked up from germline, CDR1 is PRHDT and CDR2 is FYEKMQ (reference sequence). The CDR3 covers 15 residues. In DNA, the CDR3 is TGTGCCAGCAGCTCAAGACGACAGGGTCACTACGAGCAGTACTTC. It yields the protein CASSSRRQGHYEQYF.

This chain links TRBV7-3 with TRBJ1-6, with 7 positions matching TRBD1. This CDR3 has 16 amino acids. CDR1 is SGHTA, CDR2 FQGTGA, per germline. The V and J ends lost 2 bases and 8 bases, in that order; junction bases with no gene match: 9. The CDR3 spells CASSLGLTTGDSPLHF. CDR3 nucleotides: TGTGCCAGCAGCTTAGGACTAACCACAGGGGATTCACCCCTCCACTTT.

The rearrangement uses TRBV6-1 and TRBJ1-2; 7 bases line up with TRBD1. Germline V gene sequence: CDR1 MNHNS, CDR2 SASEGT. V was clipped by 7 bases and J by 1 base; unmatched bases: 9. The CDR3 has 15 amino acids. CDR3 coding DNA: TGTGCCAGCAAGGCCGGGACAGACAGTAACTATGGCTACACCTTC. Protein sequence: CASKAGTDSNYGYTF.

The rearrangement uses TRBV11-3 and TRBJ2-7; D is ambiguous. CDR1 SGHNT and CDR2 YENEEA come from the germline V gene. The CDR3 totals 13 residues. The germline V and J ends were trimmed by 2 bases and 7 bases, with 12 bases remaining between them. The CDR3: CASSLTLSAEQYF. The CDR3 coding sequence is TGTGCCAGCAGCTTAACCCTCTCCGCGGAGCAGTACTTC.

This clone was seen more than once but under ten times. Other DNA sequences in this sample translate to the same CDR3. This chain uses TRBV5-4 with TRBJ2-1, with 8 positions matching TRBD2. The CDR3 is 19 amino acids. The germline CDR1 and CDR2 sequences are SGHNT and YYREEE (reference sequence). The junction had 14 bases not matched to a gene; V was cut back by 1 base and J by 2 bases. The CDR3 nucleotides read TGTGCCAGCAGCTTGCCGAGCGGACTAGCAGGAGTTACCTACAATGAGCAGTTCTTC. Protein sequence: CASSLPSGLAGVTYNEQFF.

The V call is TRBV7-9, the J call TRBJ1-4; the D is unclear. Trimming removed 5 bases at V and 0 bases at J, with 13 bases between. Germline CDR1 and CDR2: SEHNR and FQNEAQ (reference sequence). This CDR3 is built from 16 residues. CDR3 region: CASSPGSGATNEKLFF. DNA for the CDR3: TGTGCCAGCAGCCCCGGGTCGGGTGCAACTAATGAAAAACTGTTTTTT.

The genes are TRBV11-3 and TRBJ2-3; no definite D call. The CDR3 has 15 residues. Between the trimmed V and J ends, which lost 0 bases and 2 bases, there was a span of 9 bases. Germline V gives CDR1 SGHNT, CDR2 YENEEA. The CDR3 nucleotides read TGTGCCAGCAGCTTAGAGTTACAATACACAGATACGCAGTATTTT. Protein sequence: CASSLELQYTDTQYF.

The CDR3 protein is CAKGQGYNSPLHF. The CDR3 DNA is TGTGCGAAGGGACAGGGCTATAATTCACCCCTCCACTTT. The genes are TRBV30 and TRBJ1-6, with 9 bases lining up with TRBD1. Germline CDR1 and CDR2: GTSNPN and SVGIG (reference sequence). This CDR3 is built from 13 residues. Filled out from reference TRBV30 and TRBJ1-6, the complete variable domain reads SQTIHQWPATLVQPVGSPLSLECTVEGTSNPNLYWYRQAAGRGLQLLFYSVGIGQISSEVPQNLSASRPQDRQFILSSKKLLLSDSGFYLCAKGQGYNSPLHFGNGTRLTVT.

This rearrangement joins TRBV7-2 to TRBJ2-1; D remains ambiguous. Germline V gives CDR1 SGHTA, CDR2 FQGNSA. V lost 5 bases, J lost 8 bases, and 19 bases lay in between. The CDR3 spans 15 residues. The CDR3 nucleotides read TGTGCCAGCAGCCGCCTTAGCCCCCGGAAGGATGAGCAGTTCTTC. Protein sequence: CASSRLSPRKDEQFF.

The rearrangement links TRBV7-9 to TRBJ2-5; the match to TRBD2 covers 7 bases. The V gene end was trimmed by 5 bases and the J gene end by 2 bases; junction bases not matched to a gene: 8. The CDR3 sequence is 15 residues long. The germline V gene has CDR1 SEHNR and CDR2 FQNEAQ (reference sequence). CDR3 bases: TGTGCCAGCAGCCTGGGACTACCGGGACAAGAGACCCAGTACTTC. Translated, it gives CASSLGLPGQETQYF.

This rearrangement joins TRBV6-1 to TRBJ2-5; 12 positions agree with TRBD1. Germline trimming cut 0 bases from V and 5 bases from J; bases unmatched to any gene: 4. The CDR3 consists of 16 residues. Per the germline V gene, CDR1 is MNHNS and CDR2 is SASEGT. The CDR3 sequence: CASSEASGQGAETQYF. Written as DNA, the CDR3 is TGTGCCAGCAGTGAAGCGTCGGGACAGGGGGCCGAGACCCAGTACTTC.

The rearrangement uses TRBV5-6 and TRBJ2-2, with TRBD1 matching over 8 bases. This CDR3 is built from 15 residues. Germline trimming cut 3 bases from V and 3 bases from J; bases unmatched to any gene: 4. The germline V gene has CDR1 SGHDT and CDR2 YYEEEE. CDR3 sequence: CASSSVDRDTGELFF. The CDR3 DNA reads TGTGCCAGCAGCTCAGTGGACAGGGACACCGGGGAGCTGTTTTTT.

The chain's CDR3 is CASKGDRGNEKLFF. The CDR3, as DNA: TGTGCCAGCAAGGGGGACAGGGGGAATGAAAAACTGTTTTTT. This chain connects TRBV2 to TRBJ1-4; TRBD1 matches 11 bases. There are 14 residues in the CDR3. Germline V gene lookup returns CDR1 SNHLY and CDR2 FYNNEI. J lost 5 bases, V lost 7 bases, and 3 bases had no gene match. The variable domain in full, completed from reference TRBV2 and TRBJ1-4, reads EPEVTQTPSHQVTQMGQEVILRCVPISNHLYFYWYRQILGQKVEFLVSFYNNEISEKSEIFDDQFSVERPDGSNFTLKIRSTKLEDSAMYFCASKGDRGNEKLFFGSGTQLSVL.

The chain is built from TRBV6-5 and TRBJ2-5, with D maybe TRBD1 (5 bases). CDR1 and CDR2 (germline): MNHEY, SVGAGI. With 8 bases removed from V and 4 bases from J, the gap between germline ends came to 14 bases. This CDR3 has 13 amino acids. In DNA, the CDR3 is TGTGCCAGCGGGGTTAGGGGCCTAGAGACCCAGTACTTC. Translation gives CASGVRGLETQYF.

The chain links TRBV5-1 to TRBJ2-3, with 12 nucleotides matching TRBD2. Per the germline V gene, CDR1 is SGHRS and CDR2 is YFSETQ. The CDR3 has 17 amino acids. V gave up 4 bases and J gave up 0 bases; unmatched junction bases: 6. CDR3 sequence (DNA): TGCGCCAGCAGCGGCTGGACTAGCGGGGTGAGCACAGATACGCAGTATTTT. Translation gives CASSGWTSGVSTDTQYF.

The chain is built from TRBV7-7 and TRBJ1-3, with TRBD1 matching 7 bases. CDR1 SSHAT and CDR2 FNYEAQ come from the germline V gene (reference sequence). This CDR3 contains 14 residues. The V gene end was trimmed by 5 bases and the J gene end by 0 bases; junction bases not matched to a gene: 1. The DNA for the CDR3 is TGTGCCAGCAGCCCAGGGGGCTCTGGAAACACCATATATTTT. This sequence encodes CASSPGGSGNTIYF.

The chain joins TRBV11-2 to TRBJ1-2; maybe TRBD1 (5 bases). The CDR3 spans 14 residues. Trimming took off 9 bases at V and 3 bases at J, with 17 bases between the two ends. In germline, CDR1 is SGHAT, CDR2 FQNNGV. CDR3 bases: TGTGCCAGTGCCCCCTTAGCAGGGTACTATGGCTACACCTTC. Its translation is CASAPLAGYYGYTF.

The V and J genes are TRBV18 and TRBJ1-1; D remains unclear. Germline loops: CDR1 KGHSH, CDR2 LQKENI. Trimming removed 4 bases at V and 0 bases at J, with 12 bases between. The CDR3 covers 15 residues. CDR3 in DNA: TGTGCCAGCTCACTGGTGGGCACGGTGAACACTGAAGCTTTCTTT. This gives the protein CASSLVGTVNTEAFF.

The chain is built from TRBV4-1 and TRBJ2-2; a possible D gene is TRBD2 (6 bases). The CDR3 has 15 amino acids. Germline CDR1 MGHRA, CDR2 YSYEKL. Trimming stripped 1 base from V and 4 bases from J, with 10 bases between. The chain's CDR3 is CASSQGPGVTGELFF. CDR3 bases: TGCGCCAGCAGCCAAGGCCCGGGAGTCACCGGGGAGCTGTTTTTT.

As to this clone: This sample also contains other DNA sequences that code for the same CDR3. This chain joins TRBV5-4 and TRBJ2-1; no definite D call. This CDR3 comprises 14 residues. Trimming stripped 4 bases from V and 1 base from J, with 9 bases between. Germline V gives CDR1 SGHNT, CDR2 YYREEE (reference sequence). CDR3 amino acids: CASSPRFSYNEQFF. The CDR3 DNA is TGTGCCAGCAGCCCGCGGTTTTCCTACAATGAGCAGTTCTTC.